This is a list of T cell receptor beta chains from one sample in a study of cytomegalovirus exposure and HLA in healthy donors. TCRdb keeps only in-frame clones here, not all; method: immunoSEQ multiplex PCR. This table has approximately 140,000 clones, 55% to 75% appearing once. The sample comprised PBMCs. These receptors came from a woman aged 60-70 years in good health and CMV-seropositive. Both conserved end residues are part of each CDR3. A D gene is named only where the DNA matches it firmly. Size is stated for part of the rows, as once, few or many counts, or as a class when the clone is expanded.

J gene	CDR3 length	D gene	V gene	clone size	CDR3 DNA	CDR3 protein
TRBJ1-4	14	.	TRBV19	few	TGTGCCAGTAGCCCAGGGGATACCCTTGAAAAACTGTTTTTT	CASSPGDTLEKLFF
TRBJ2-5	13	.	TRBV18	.	TGTGCCAGCTCAGGCGGGACTCAAGAGACCCAGTACTTC	CASSGGTQETQYF
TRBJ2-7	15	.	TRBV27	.	TGTGCCAGCAGTTTCCTTGCGGGAAGGACCTACGAGCAGTACTTC	CASSFLAGRTYEQYF
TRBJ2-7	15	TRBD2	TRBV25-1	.	TGTGCCAGCAGTGACCTCGTAGCGGGAGCGGGCGAGCAGTACTTC	CASSDLVAGAGEQYF
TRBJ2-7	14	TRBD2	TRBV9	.	TGTGCCAGCAGCGTACTAGCGGAATCCTACGAGCAGTACTTC	CASSVLAESYEQYF
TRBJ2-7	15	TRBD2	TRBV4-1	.	TGCGCCAGCAGCCAAGATCCTAGCGGGATTTACGAGCAGTACTTC	CASSQDPSGIYEQYF
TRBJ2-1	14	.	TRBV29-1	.	TGCAGCGTTGACACGGTGAGCTCCTACAATGAGCAGTTCTTC	CSVDTVSSYNEQFF
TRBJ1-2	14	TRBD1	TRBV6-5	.	TGTGCCAGCAGTTTGAGGACAGGGGGCTATGGCTACACCTTC	CASSLRTGGYGYTF
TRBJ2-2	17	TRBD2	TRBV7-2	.	TGTGCCAGCAGTCCCGGGACTAGCTTTGCGAACACCGGGGAGCTGTTTTTT	CASSPGTSFANTGELFF
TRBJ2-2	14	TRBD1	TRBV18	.	TGTGCCAGCTCACCGGGACAGGGCACCGGGGAGCTGTTTTTT	CASSPGQGTGELFF
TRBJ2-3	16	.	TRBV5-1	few	TGCGCCAGCAATCCCACCGGGGGTAGCGGAGGAGATACGCAGTATTTT	CASNPTGGSGGDTQYF